One sample yielded the 31 T cell receptor beta chains listed below, sequenced in a study of T-cell reconstitution after alpha-beta-depleted transplantation in children. Unique molecular identifiers were incorporated when the TCRbeta library was constructed. TCRdb reanalysed the PCR reads using MiXCR and keeps one entry per CDR3 protein. The data show over 550,000 distinct CDR3 sequences, roughly a tenth seen once. Sequences were derived from PBMCs from the stem cell graft donor, sampled from the stem cell graft. The source is a human donor who donated a stem cell graft to a child with acute myeloid leukemia.

This clonotype was seen many times. The chain has TRBV6-1 and TRBJ1-1; a possible D gene is TRBD1 (6 bases). CDR1 and CDR2 (germline): MNHNS, SASEGT. This CDR3 contains 14 residues. Trimming cost V 2 bases and J 3 bases, with 10 bases left between them. The CDR3 DNA reads TGTGCCAGCAGTGAAAGGGGGAGCGACACTGAAGCTTTCTTT. Encoded protein: CASSERGSDTEAFF.

The CDR3 loop is CASSHYSGSREQYF. For the CDR3, the DNA is TGTGCCAGCAGCCACTATAGCGGTTCGCGGGAGCAGTACTTC. The chain employs TRBV5-6 and TRBJ2-7; possible D gene TRBD2, 6 bases. The V end lost 4 bases, the J end lost 7 bases, and 18 bases lay between the germline ends. CDR3 length: 14 residues. Germline loops: CDR1 SGHDT, CDR2 YYEEEE.

At least ten counts were recorded for this clonotype. V is TRBV29-1 and J is TRBJ2-3; 7 nucleotides line up with TRBD2. The CDR3 runs 15 residues. V was pared by 4 bases and J by 2 bases, with 9 bases of the junction left unmatched. Germline V gives CDR1 SQVTM, CDR2 ANQGSEA. CDR3 residues: CSVVPRLAHTDTQYF. DNA of the CDR3: TGCAGCGTTGTCCCGAGACTAGCCCACACAGATACGCAGTATTTT.

This clonotype came up many times. The chain carries TRBV7-2 and TRBJ2-7; 11 nucleotides align to TRBD2. This CDR3 region has 15 residues. V lost 3 bases to trimming and J lost 2 bases; unmatched junction nucleotides: 3. Germline V lookup: CDR1 SGHTA, CDR2 FQGNSA. The CDR3 sequence: CASSFSGRVAYEQYF. The CDR3 DNA reads TGTGCCAGCAGCTTTAGCGGGAGGGTGGCCTACGAGCAGTACTTC.

Comments on this clonotype: This is likely a read error, given that the CDR3 carries no conserved phenylalanine or tryptophan at its end. The V gene is TRBV30, the J gene TRBJ1-5; TRBD1 might be the D (5 bases). Germline V CDR1 and CDR2: GTSNPN, SVGIG (reference sequence). The V and J ends lost 5 bases and 7 bases respectively, with 18 bases between them. The CDR3 consists of 14 residues. The CDR3 coding sequence is TGTGCCTGGGCGCGGGGGGAACAGACCCAGCCCCAGCATCTT. Protein product: CAWARGEQTQPQHL.

This clonotype was observed a handful of times. The J gene is TRBJ2-1, the V gene TRBV12-3 or TRBV12-4, with 9 bases fitting TRBD2. This CDR3 is built from 15 residues. V trimming: 2 bases; J trimming: 6 bases; junction bases outside the gene matches: 5. The CDR3 spells CASSLNSGRTNEQFF. In DNA form, the CDR3 reads TGTGCCAGCAGTTTAAACAGCGGGAGGACCAATGAGCAGTTCTTC.

This clonotype was seen a few times. The genes are TRBV29-1 and TRBJ2-3; the D is unclear. Trimming removed 4 bases from V and 4 bases from J, with 15 bases in between. The V gene's germline CDR1 is SQVTM and CDR2 ANQGSEA. This CDR3 contains 14 residues. The CDR3 region has the DNA TGCAGCGTTGGACTCCCTCCACTCCCAGATACGCAGTATTTT. It codes for CSVGLPPLPDTQYF.

This clonotype showed up just a few times. The rearrangement links TRBV27 to TRBJ1-5; no definite D call. From germline, CDR1 is MNHEY and CDR2 SMNVEV (reference sequence). This CDR3 comprises 15 residues. V lost 5 bases and J 10 bases, leaving 21 bases between the germline ends. DNA for the CDR3: TGTGCCAGCAGTCCCTCCGGGTTGGGGAATGTTCCCCAGCATTTT. Its protein product is CASSPSGLGNVPQHF.

The chain has TRBV6-2 or TRBV6-3 and TRBJ1-5; possible D gene TRBD1, 5 bases. Per the germline V gene, CDR1 is MNHEY and CDR2 is SVGEGT. The CDR3 is made up of 11 amino acids. V was cut by 11 bases and J by 10 bases, with 15 bases left in between. The DNA for the CDR3 is TGTGCCGGAAGGGGACCTCGCCCCCAGCATTTT. Amino acids: CAGRGPRPQHF.

In this sample, this clonotype turned up a few times. This sequence joins TRBV6-2 or TRBV6-3 and TRBJ2-1; 9 nucleotides align to TRBD1. Germline V gene sequence: CDR1 MNHEY, CDR2 SVGEGT. J lost 6 bases, V lost 7 bases, and 13 bases had no gene match. This CDR3 contains 16 residues. CDR3 loop: CASNRPGTGSFNEQFF. The CDR3 nucleotides read TGTGCCAGCAACCGACCCGGGACAGGGTCTTTCAATGAGCAGTTCTTC.

This clonotype was counted at least ten times. V is TRBV27 and J is TRBJ2-1, with D perhaps being TRBD1 or TRBD2 (5 bases each). V was trimmed by 5 bases and J by 6 bases, leaving 11 bases between them. Germline CDR1 reads MNHEY; CDR2 reads SMNVEV (reference sequence). The CDR3 totals 13 residues. The DNA of the CDR3 is TGTGCCAGCAGTACCGGGACGTTCAATGAGCAGTTCTTC. Protein: CASSTGTFNEQFF.

This clonotype was observed a handful of times. The V call is TRBV5-8, the J call TRBJ2-3; possibly TRBD1 or TRBD2 for D (5 bases each). The CDR3 contains 15 residues. Germline V gives CDR1 SGHTS, CDR2 YDEGEE. V gave up 2 bases and J gave up 3 bases, with 13 bases separating them. This CDR3 is CASSFGTKGTDTQYF. The CDR3 DNA reads as TGTGCCAGCAGCTTCGGGACCAAGGGTACAGATACGCAGTATTTT.

On this clonotype itself: The CDR3 does not end in the conserved phenylalanine or tryptophan, so this is likely a read error. The chain employs TRBV29-1 and TRBJ2-3; unclear D gene. The germline V and J ends were trimmed by 5 bases and 2 bases, with 11 bases remaining between them. The CDR3 contains 13 residues. Looked up from germline, CDR1 is SQVTM and CDR2 is ANQGSEA. In DNA, the CDR3 is TGCAGCGTTATAGATCCGAACACAGATACGCAGTATTCT. It translates to CSVIDPNTDTQYS.

CDR3 loop: CASSLSTDTGELFF. The CDR3 region has the DNA TGTGCCAGCTCACTATCCACCGACACCGGGGAGCTGTTTTTT. This chain links TRBV18 with TRBJ2-2; unclear D gene. Germline-derived CDR1 and CDR2 are KGHSH and LQKENI. The CDR3 totals 14 residues. With 4 bases removed from V and 3 bases from J, the gap between germline ends came to 9 bases.

The genes are TRBV9 and TRBJ1-1; possible D gene TRBD1, 5 bases. This CDR3 spans 15 amino acids. Germline V gene lookup returns CDR1 SGDLS and CDR2 YYNGEE. The V end lost 0 bases, the J end lost 2 bases, and 11 bases lay between the germline ends. CDR3 sequence (DNA): TGTGCCAGCAGCGTAGAAGCAGGGATAAACACTGAAGCTTTCTTT. Protein sequence: CASSVEAGINTEAFF. The full variable domain, with the rest looked up from reference TRBV9 and TRBJ1-1, is DSGVTQTPKHLITATGQRVTLRCSPRSGDLSVYWYQQSLDQGLQFLIQYYNGEERAKGNILERFSAQQFPDLHSELNLSSLELGDSALYFCASSVEAGINTEAFFGQGTRLTVV.

This clonotype has at least ten counts. The rearrangement uses TRBV29-1 and TRBJ2-1, with a tentative D call TRBD2 (6 bases). The CDR3 covers 16 residues. V was shortened by 3 bases and J by 7 bases, with 22 bases between the two germline ends. Germline V gene sequence: CDR1 SQVTM, CDR2 ANQGSEA. CDR3 bases: TGCAGCGTTGATAGTCGGAGGACCGGGAGTTCGAATGAGCAGTTCTTC. As protein: CSVDSRRTGSSNEQFF.

The chain joins TRBV20-1 to TRBJ2-5; tentative D call: TRBD2 (5 bases). The germline gives CDR1 DFQATT, CDR2 SNEGSKA (reference sequence). The CDR3 is 15 residues long. V was trimmed by 0 bases and J by 1 base, leaving 12 bases between them. This CDR3 is CSAREGASRQETQYF. CDR3 DNA sequence: TGCAGTGCTAGAGAGGGAGCGTCACGCCAAGAGACCCAGTACTTC.

This clonotype occurred a few times. J is TRBJ1-2 and V is TRBV12-3 or TRBV12-4; TRBD1 agrees at 8 bases. V lost 5 bases to trimming and J lost 8 bases; unmatched junction nucleotides: 7. The CDR3 has 13 residues. CDR3 sequence: CASSQTGDGGYTF. For the CDR3, the DNA is TGTGCCAGCAGTCAGACAGGGGATGGAGGCTACACCTTC.

The chain has TRBV15 and TRBJ1-5; 7 nucleotides line up with TRBD1. Germline loops: CDR1 LNHNV, CDR2 YYDKDF (reference sequence). The CDR3 is 16 amino acids. Trimming at V came to 5 bases and at J to 2 bases, leaving 9 bases not matched to a gene. Here the CDR3 reads CATSSPWGTGNQPQHF. The CDR3 bases are TGTGCCACCAGCTCTCCCTGGGGGACAGGCAATCAGCCCCAGCATTTT.

As concerns this clonotype: A much larger clonotype is one base distant, so this may be a read error. The chain couples TRBV29-1 to TRBJ2-7, with TRBD1 matching over 10 bases. The CDR3 is 15 amino acids. Per germline, CDR1 SQVTM and CDR2 ANQGSEA. The CDR3 nucleotides are TGCTGCGTTGAGGGGGGGACAGGGGACGCCTACGAGCAGTACTTC. Translation: CCVEGGTGDAYEQYF.

V usage is TRBV7-2 and J usage is TRBJ2-1, with 8 bases lining up with TRBD2. CDR3 length: 14 residues. Germline trimming cut 3 bases from V and 6 bases from J; bases unmatched to any gene: 4. Germline CDR1 is SGHTA and CDR2 is FQGNSA. DNA of the CDR3: TGTGCCAGCAGCTTCCTAGCGGGTCTCAATGAGCAGTTCTTC. This sequence encodes CASSFLAGLNEQFF.

This clonotype occurred a few times. The chain is built from TRBV7-2 and TRBJ2-7; D is ambiguous. The length of the CDR3 is 13 residues. Germline CDR1 reads SGHTA; CDR2 reads FQGNSA. V was trimmed by 1 base and J by 3 bases, leaving 7 bases between them. The CDR3 spells CASSLEVHYEQYF. For the CDR3, the DNA is TGTGCCAGCAGCTTAGAGGTCCACTACGAGCAGTACTTC.

The table lists this clonotype with a few counts. The chain uses TRBV3-1 and TRBJ1-4; D is undetermined. This CDR3 is 13 amino acids long. Trimming shortened V by 0 bases and J by 10 bases, and 9 bases separated the two germline ends. Germline values: CDR1 LGHDT, CDR2 YNNKEL (reference sequence). CDR3 sequence reads: CASSQDNVGKLFF. DNA for the CDR3: TGTGCCAGCAGCCAAGATAATGTCGGAAAACTGTTTTTT. Supplemented by reference TRBV3-1 and TRBJ1-4, the full variable domain reads DTAVSQTPKYLVTQMGNDKSIKCEQNLGHDTMYWYKQDSKKFLKIMFSYNNKELIINETVPNRFSPKSPDKAHLNLHINSLELGDSAVYFCASSQDNVGKLFFGSGTQLSVL.

The V gene is TRBV20-1, the J gene TRBJ1-5, with TRBD1 as a possible D gene (6 bases). This CDR3 contains 15 residues. Per the germline V gene, CDR1 is DFQATT and CDR2 is SNEGSKA (reference sequence). V shed 0 bases and J shed 1 base, with 10 bases lying between them. The CDR3 DNA reads TGCAGTGCTAGAGATCCGGGGGCGAGCAATCAGCCCCAGCATTTT. Encoded protein: CSARDPGASNQPQHF.

This clonotype has a count of ten or more. The gene calls are TRBV6-5 and TRBJ1-4; TRBD1 might be the D (6 bases). The length of the CDR3 is 13 residues. V was cut by 8 bases and J by 5 bases, with 12 bases left in between. Germline lookup yields CDR1 MNHEY and CDR2 SVGAGI. In DNA, the CDR3 is TGTGCCAGCTTGGTGACAGGAAATGAAAAACTGTTTTTT. Its protein product is CASLVTGNEKLFF.

This clonotype was observed at least ten times. The chain uses TRBV6-2 or TRBV6-3 and TRBJ2-1; either TRBD1 or TRBD2 may fit D (5 bases each). The V gene lost 0 bases and the J gene lost 10 bases, with 10 bases spanning the gap. CDR3 size: 13 residues. CDR1 is MNHEY and CDR2 is SVGEGT in the germline V gene. CDR3 coding DNA: TGTGCCAGCAGTTACTCGAGGGGTGGGGAGCAGTTCTTC. This codes for CASSYSRGGEQFF.

There are many counts of this clonotype. V gene TRBV20-1 combines with J gene TRBJ2-3; 14 bases line up with TRBD2. Germline CDR1 reads DFQATT; CDR2 reads SNEGSKA (reference sequence). This CDR3 is built from 15 residues. Trimming removed 6 bases from V and 6 bases from J; junction bases left unmatched: 8. CDR3 nucleotide sequence: TGCAGTGCATTGGGACTAGCGGGAGCGTACGATACGCAGTATTTT. Protein sequence: CSALGLAGAYDTQYF.

This clonotype was observed a few times. This chain links TRBV18 with TRBJ2-1; D gene uncertain. Trimming removed 3 bases at V and 7 bases at J, with 7 bases between. CDR3 length equals 12 residues. CDR1 KGHSH and CDR2 LQKENI come from the germline V gene. The CDR3, as DNA: TGTGCCAGCTCACCTATGGGAAATGAGCAGTTCTTC. Encoded protein: CASSPMGNEQFF.

This clonotype was seen more than once but under ten times. J is TRBJ2-3 and V is TRBV9; D not certain. The CDR3 consists of 15 residues. Trimming left V 0 bases short and J 2 bases short, with 10 bases between. Germline CDR1 reads SGDLS; CDR2 reads YYNGEE. The CDR3 DNA is TGTGCCAGCAGCGTAGGAGATAGCCCCACAGATACGCAGTATTTT. Amino acid sequence: CASSVGDSPTDTQYF.

This clonotype has just a few counts. This chain uses TRBV5-1 with TRBJ2-7; the D is unclear. V lost 3 bases and J 3 bases, leaving 19 bases between the germline ends. The CDR3 loop spans 16 amino acids. Germline V gives CDR1 SGHRS, CDR2 YFSETQ. In DNA form, the CDR3 reads TGCGCCAGCAGCTCGGGCGACCTATACTCACTCTACGAGCAGTACTTC. Its protein product is CASSSGDLYSLYEQYF.

At least ten counts were recorded for this clonotype. V and J are TRBV21-1 and TRBJ2-7; the D call in the table, TRBD2, was not verified against the DNA. TRBV21-1 is flagged as a pseudogene. CDR3 size: 13 residues. This CDR3 reads CASSASGAYEQYF. The CDR3 DNA reads as TGTGCCAGCAGCGCTAGCGGAGCCTACGAGCAGTACTTC.